These 18 T cell receptor beta chains came from one sample sequenced in a study of CD8+ T cells in alopecia areata. The sample's treatment: oral pan-JAK inhibitor, 5-10 mg twice daily. Extracted RNA was reverse transcribed into cDNA, the sequencing template. Sequencing was performed with immunoSEQ multiplex PCR; in TCRdb, only in-frame clones are kept and a portion is missing. The table has some 190,000 clones, approximately 50% seen once. Material: CD8+ T cells sorted from blood, obtained at roughly week 53, from a patient treated with tofacitinib. The source of these receptors is a human donor with alopecia areata.

J is TRBJ2-3 and V is TRBV27; TRBD2 matches at 11 bases. J was trimmed by 5 bases and V by 4 bases; bases with no gene match: 14. There are 18 residues in the CDR3. Germline V lookup: CDR1 MNHEY, CDR2 SMNVEV (reference sequence). The CDR3 DNA sequence: TGTGCCAGCAGTTCCCCACTCCTACTAGCGGGGGAGGGAGATACGCAGTATTTT. It translates to CASSSPLLLAGEGDTQYF.

The rearrangement links TRBV9 to TRBJ1-6; tentatively, D is TRBD1 (5 bases). Trimming cost V 3 bases and J 10 bases, with 14 bases left between them. The CDR3 extends over 14 amino acids. Germline CDR1 and CDR2: SGDLS and YYNGEE. In nucleotides, the CDR3 is TGTGCCAGCAGCGATGGGCAGGGTGGATCACCCCTCCACTTT. It codes for CASSDGQGGSPLHF. Complete variable domain (other parts from reference TRBV9 and TRBJ1-6): DSGVTQTPKHLITATGQRVTLRCSPRSGDLSVYWYQQSLDQGLQFLIQYYNGEERAKGNILERFSAQQFPDLHSELNLSSLELGDSALYFCASSDGQGGSPLHFGNGTRLTVT.

This clone was recorded only once. The chain combines TRBV9 with TRBJ1-5; the D is unclear. Germline-derived CDR1 and CDR2 are SGDLS and YYNGEE. The CDR3 has 14 amino acids. V was shortened by 3 bases and J by 1 base, with 8 bases between the two germline ends. This chain's CDR3 is CASSGSGSNQPQHF. CDR3 DNA sequence: TGTGCCAGCAGCGGGTCGGGGAGCAATCAGCCCCAGCATTTT.

In this sample, this clone turned up a few times. V gene TRBV11-2 combines with J gene TRBJ1-5; D possibly corresponds to TRBD1 (5 bases). With 0 bases removed from V and 5 bases from J, the gap between germline ends came to 8 bases. Germline CDR1 and CDR2: SGHAT and FQNNGV. The CDR3 runs to 14 residues. The CDR3 nucleotides read TGTGCCAGCAGCTTAGATGGGGGGGATCAGCCCCAGCATTTT. Amino acid sequence: CASSLDGGDQPQHF.

V and J are TRBV6-1 and TRBJ1-1; no clear D. Trimming took 7 bases from V and 0 from J, leaving 9 bases between them. The CDR3 totals 13 residues. Germline V lookup: CDR1 MNHNS, CDR2 SASEGT. The CDR3 DNA reads as TGTGCCAGCATTCCGGGGATGAACACTGAAGCTTTCTTT. It is translated as CASIPGMNTEAFF.

The rearrangement uses TRBV5-6 and TRBJ2-4; 10 nucleotides line up with TRBD1. Per germline, CDR1 SGHDT and CDR2 YYEEEE. V lost 2 bases and J lost 5; bases outside the gene matches: 1. The CDR3 covers 14 residues. The CDR3 region has the DNA TGTGCCAGCAGCTTCGGGACAGGGGAAAACATTCAGTACTTC. It specifies CASSFGTGENIQYF.

This chain uses TRBV7-9 with TRBJ1-1; 10 nucleotides match TRBD1. The CDR3 spans 17 residues. V lost 5 bases, J lost 1 base, and 10 bases stayed unmatched. Germline V gene lookup returns CDR1 SEHNR and CDR2 FQNEAQ (reference sequence). In DNA form, the CDR3 reads TGTGCCAGCAGCCCGCCCCAGGGACAGGGGAGGAACACTGAAGCTTTCTTT. Its protein product is CASSPPQGQGRNTEAFF.

As concerns this clone: This specimen includes other DNA sequences encoding the same CDR3. The rearrangement joins TRBV6-6 to TRBJ2-5; D uncertain. Trimming shortened V by 2 bases and J by 4 bases, and 2 bases separated the two germline ends. CDR3 size: 11 residues. CDR1 MNHNY and CDR2 SVGAGI come from the germline V gene (reference sequence). The CDR3, as DNA: TGTGCCAGCAGTTACCTAGAGACCCAGTACTTC. Its translation: CASSYLETQYF.

V is TRBV5-1 and J is TRBJ2-5; D remains unclear. CDR3 size: 18 residues. The germline V gene has CDR1 SGHRS and CDR2 YFSETQ. V lost 4 bases and J 2 bases, leaving 24 bases between the germline ends. The CDR3 is CASSPPSGGPLGQETQYF. CDR3 nucleotides: TGCGCCAGCAGCCCCCCTTCCGGCGGCCCATTGGGGCAAGAGACCCAGTACTTC.

This sequence joins TRBV7-9 and TRBJ1-5, with a weak D call TRBD1 (6 bases). CDR1 and CDR2 (germline): SEHNR, FQNEAQ (reference sequence). The V end lost 1 base, the J end lost 0 bases, and 16 bases lay between the germline ends. This CDR3 has 18 residues. This CDR3 is CASSLDVRGYDSNQPQHF. The CDR3 DNA is TGTGCCAGCAGCTTAGATGTCAGGGGCTACGATAGCAATCAGCCCCAGCATTTT.

This CDR3 is CAISESGQGPSGELFF. The CDR3 DNA sequence: TGTGCCATCAGTGAGTCGGGACAGGGCCCATCCGGGGAGCTGTTTTTT. This sequence joins TRBV10-3 and TRBJ2-2, with 9 nucleotides matching TRBD1. Germline assignment: CDR1 ENHRY and CDR2 SYGVKD. The CDR3 spans 16 residues. Losses at the gene ends were 0 bases for V and 6 bases for J; bases not matched to a gene: 5.

The chain has TRBV7-9 and TRBJ2-5; TRBD1 matches at 9 bases. Germline lookup yields CDR1 SEHNR and CDR2 FQNEAQ (reference sequence). The V and J ends lost 5 bases and 5 bases, in that order; junction bases with no gene match: 3. The length of the CDR3 is 13 residues. CDR3 in amino acids: CASSDRGVETQYF. The CDR3 coding sequence is TGTGCCAGCAGCGACAGGGGGGTCGAGACCCAGTACTTC.

This clone has a handful of counts. V usage is TRBV29-1 and J usage is TRBJ1-6, with D tentatively TRBD1 (5 bases). The CDR3 length is 13 residues. The germline V gene encodes CDR1 SQVTM and CDR2 ANQGSEA. V lost 3 bases and J lost 7, with 10 bases in between. DNA for the CDR3: TGCAGCGTTGATTCGGGGGACAATTCACCCCTCCACTTT. It codes for CSVDSGDNSPLHF.

This clone has only one observation. The chain couples TRBV7-2 to TRBJ1-6; D remains unclear. CDR1 and CDR2 (germline): SGHTA, FQGNSA. Trimming took 0 bases from V and 9 from J, leaving 3 bases between them. The CDR3 has 12 amino acids. CDR3 nucleotides: TGTGCCAGCAGCTTAGCGGGTTCACCCCTCCACTTT. Amino acid sequence: CASSLAGSPLHF.

The chain uses TRBV13 and TRBJ1-1, with D unresolved. The CDR3 has 14 residues. The germline CDR1 and CDR2 sequences are PRHDT and FYEKMQ (reference sequence). V dropped 0 bases and J dropped 3 bases, with 8 bases sitting between them. The CDR3 loop is CASSLGGSYTEAFF. The CDR3 nucleotides read TGTGCCAGCAGCTTAGGGGGATCGTACACTGAAGCTTTCTTT.

This clone was counted a few times. The chain links TRBV30 to TRBJ2-2, with 7 bases aligning to TRBD2. The CDR3 has 13 amino acids. Germline V lookup: CDR1 GTSNPN, CDR2 SVGIG (reference sequence). V was clipped by 7 bases and J by 10 bases; unmatched bases: 12. The CDR3 DNA follows: TGTGCCTCCCCCTCGACGGGAGGACTGGAGCTGTTTTTT. It specifies CASPSTGGLELFF.

V usage is TRBV6-5 and J usage is TRBJ1-6; the match to TRBD1 covers 12 bases. The CDR3 covers 15 residues. Unmatched junction bases numbered 7, after V lost 2 bases and J lost 14 bases. Per germline, CDR1 MNHEY and CDR2 SVGAGI. The CDR3 loop is CASSYGTGGAEALHF. The CDR3 DNA sequence: TGTGCCAGCAGTTACGGGACAGGGGGCGCTGAGGCCCTCCACTTT.

This chain joins TRBV7-2 and TRBJ2-7; 11 bases line up with TRBD1. After removal of 2 bases from V and 5 bases from J, the junction contained 5 bases not matched to a gene. CDR3 size: 15 residues. The germline gives CDR1 SGHTA, CDR2 FQGNSA. CDR3 amino acids: CASSLNGQGAHEQYF. CDR3 nucleotide sequence: TGTGCCAGCAGCTTAAATGGACAGGGGGCCCACGAGCAGTACTTC.